This T cell receptor (beta chain) was captured in a study of blood T cells in healthy people across ages. Points from the study as a whole: Naive CD4+ cells and diversity were both higher in long-lived donors than in aged donors. Without sorted subsets, naive and antigen-experienced compartments could not be conclusively compared.

The CDR3 has 14 amino acids. The V gene end was trimmed by 2 bases and the J gene end by 4 bases; junction bases not matched to a gene: 2. The germline gives CDR1 MNHEY, CDR2 SMNVEV (reference sequence). Then a second PCR, running about 7 to 11 cycles, was carried out with a sample-barcoded 5' primer and a J-beta primer mix. Each cDNA molecule received a tag from a template-switch adaptor that had 12 random nucleotides. MiXCR, applied by TCRdb to the 5' RACE reads, yields one record per CDR3 protein. The table includes hundreds of thousands of distinct CDR3 sequences, around 50% detected once. As to this clonotype: Its antigen is undetermined.

The V and J genes are TRBV27 and TRBJ1-2, with 9 bases aligning to TRBD1. Source material: blood. The receptor was derived from a woman aged 80 or over in good health. The CDR3 reads CASSLRQGGYGYTF. CDR3 bases: TGTGCCAGCAGTTTACGACAGGGGGGCTATGGCTACACCTTC.